Listed here is a single TCR beta chain. TCRdb's copy holds only in-frame clones and misses some; the assay was immunoSEQ multiplex PCR. The sample yields 32,000 or so clones, roughly nine tenths seen once. The entry originates in a study of blood T cell repertoires in COVID-19. The germline V gene encodes CDR1 MDHEN and CDR2 SYDVKM. The V end lost 7 bases, the J end lost 0 bases, and 13 bases lay between the germline ends. The CDR3 is 14 amino acids. What was sequenced was peripheral blood. This chain links TRBV28 with TRBJ2-7; D is undetermined. This TCR was sampled from a man in his fifties or sixties with active or convalescent COVID-19. The CDR3 sequence: CASKLESLSYEQYF. The CDR3 DNA sequence: TGTGCCAGCAAACTCGAGAGCCTCTCCTACGAGCAGTACTTC.